This T cell receptor beta chain was retrieved from a study of regulatory T cells in long-lasting Graves disease. Study findings and constraints: Relative to new patients (roughly 1,000), persistent patients exhibited greater sharing of public clonotypes (approximately 2,800). Thyroid tissue was not studied; only peripheral blood was.

This clonotype was detected ten times or more. What it binds is not known. To make TCR beta libraries, researchers used iRepertoire HTBI primers and Arm-PCR of CDR3 regions. TCRdb reprocessed the multiplex PCR reads via MiXCR and lists one record per CDR3 protein. The sample yields about 500,000 distinct CDR3 sequences, around 12% seen once. Per the germline V gene, CDR1 is MNHNS and CDR2 is SASEGT. Trimming removed 10 bases from V and 2 bases from J; junction bases left unmatched: 9. The CDR3 is 16 residues long. Time point specified: newly diagnosed GD, antithyroid drugs for less than 3 months. Preparation of the TCR library used RNA extracted from PBMCs. This sample was also put to use in a study of T cells in Graves' hyperthyroidism and ophthalmopathy. That source reports: Orbital computed tomography and thyroid ultrasound, together with serum TRAb and thyroxine and clinical symptoms, were used for diagnoses.

Sequences were derived from peripheral blood mononuclear cells (PBMCs), sampled at new diagnosis, from a patient treated with antithyroid drugs. This receptor was identified in a woman aged 25-40 years with Graves disease. V is TRBV6-1 and J is TRBJ2-1; 12 nucleotides agree with TRBD2. Here the CDR3 reads CATGRTSGTTYNEQFF. DNA for the CDR3: TGTGCCACCGGTAGGACTAGCGGGACTACCTACAATGAGCAGTTCTTC.